Below, 8 T cell receptor beta chains from the same sample are listed, as sequenced in a study of cytomegalovirus exposure and HLA in healthy donors. The PCR made use of 60 Vbeta and 13 Jbeta primers. Generated by immunoSEQ multiplex PCR, the TCRdb table keeps only in-frame clones and is missing some. This table has about 150,000 clones, less than 10% appearing once. The sequenced sample was PBMCs. The receptor source for this set is a male donor in good health and CMV-seronegative.

This clone was seen a few times. V and J are TRBV27 and TRBJ1-1; no definite D call. The CDR3 has 14 amino acids. Germline values: CDR1 MNHEY, CDR2 SMNVEV (reference sequence). V shed 4 bases and J shed 11 bases, with 20 bases lying between them. This CDR3 is CASSSVPGVTGAFF. The CDR3 DNA is TGTGCCAGCAGTTCCGTCCCTGGCGTTACCGGGGCTTTCTTT.

This clone appeared a few times. The chain has TRBV28 and TRBJ1-5; 9 bases align to TRBD1. From germline, CDR1 is MDHEN and CDR2 SYDVKM. The V gene end was trimmed by 1 base and the J gene end by 7 bases; junction bases not matched to a gene: 8. The CDR3 has 16 residues. DNA of the CDR3: TGTGCCAGCAGTTTATTTGGACAGGGGTTCGAGCAGCCCCAGCATTTT. Protein product: CASSLFGQGFEQPQHF.

Of note for this clone: The identical CDR3 is also encoded by other nucleotide sequences in the sample. V usage is TRBV6-6 and J usage is TRBJ1-5; D might be TRBD1 (6 bases). This CDR3 contains 12 residues. Trimming left V 6 bases short and J 4 bases short, with 7 bases between. Per the germline V gene, CDR1 is MNHNY and CDR2 is SVGAGI (reference sequence). In DNA, the CDR3 is TGTGCCAGCAGAGGGGGAAATCAGCCCCAGCATTTT. Translated: CASRGGNQPQHF.

V gene TRBV7-2 combines with J gene TRBJ2-1, with D possibly being TRBD1 (6 bases). Germline V gives CDR1 SGHTA, CDR2 FQGNSA. Deletions cut 3 bases from V and 10 bases from J, with 10 bases between. The CDR3 extends over 12 amino acids. Here the CDR3 DNA reads TGTGCCAGCAGCTTGGCGAGGGGGGAGCAGTTCTTC. It is translated as CASSLARGEQFF.

With respect to this clone: Distinct nucleotide sequences in the sample also encode this CDR3. V and J are TRBV2 and TRBJ1-2; maybe TRBD1 (6 bases). The CDR3 length is 13 residues. CDR1 SNHLY and CDR2 FYNNEI come from the germline V gene. V was trimmed by 1 base and J by 3 bases, leaving 6 bases between them. The CDR3 loop reads CASSEGTDYGYTF. As DNA, the CDR3 is TGTGCCAGCAGTGAAGGGACAGACTATGGCTACACCTTC.

As to this clone: A read error may account for a junction end that differs from germline. The same CDR3 is also encoded by other DNA sequences in this sample. The genes are TRBV7-9 and TRBJ1-1; D possibly corresponds to TRBD1 (6 bases). This CDR3 region has 13 residues. Germline CDR1 reads SEHNR; CDR2 reads FQNEAQ (reference sequence). CDR3 DNA: TGCGCCACCAGCAGGGGAGGGAACACTGAAGCTTTCTTT. Residues: CATSRGGNTEAFF.

This clone was seen only a few times. The chain employs TRBV5-4 and TRBJ2-1; the match to TRBD2 covers 11 bases. CDR1 is SGHNT and CDR2 is YYREEE in the germline V gene (reference sequence). CDR3 length: 15 residues. V trimming: 4 bases; J trimming: 3 bases; junction bases outside the gene matches: 3. CDR3 sequence: CASSHTSGGYNEQFF. CDR3 coding DNA: TGTGCCAGCAGCCACACTAGCGGGGGCTACAATGAGCAGTTCTTC.

In its sample, this clone was seen a few times. This chain uses TRBV28 with TRBJ2-7; 9 bases line up with TRBD1. The V and J ends lost 5 bases and 3 bases, in that order; junction bases with no gene match: 14. The CDR3 length is 17 residues. The V gene's germline CDR1 is MDHEN and CDR2 SYDVKM. As DNA, the CDR3 is TGTGCCAGCAGTATGTTACGACCGGGACAGGGTCGCTACGAGCAGTACTTC. This codes for CASSMLRPGQGRYEQYF.